These 23 T cell receptor beta chains were sequenced from one sample in a study of T cells in Graves' hyperthyroidism and ophthalmopathy. TCR beta CDR3 region amplification was performed from RNA transcripts. The HTBI set primed first-round TCR CDR3 RT-PCR. TCRdb re-derived calls from the multiplex PCR reads in MiXCR, one entry per CDR3 protein. The data contain about 320,000 distinct CDR3 sequences, 16% of them singletons. Specimen: blood. The source is a man aged 30 to 45 with Graves' hyperthyroidism.

This clonotype was recorded a few times. This chain joins TRBV7-9 and TRBJ2-3, with D unresolved. CDR3 length: 15 residues. Germline CDR1 is SEHNR and CDR2 is FQNEAQ (reference sequence). V was clipped by 2 bases and J by 4 bases, with 13 bases between them. CDR3: CASSLRTLNPDTQYF. The CDR3 DNA is TGTGCCAGCAGCTTAAGGACCCTTAACCCAGATACGCAGTATTTT.

This clonotype was seen many times. The rearrangement uses TRBV15 and TRBJ2-7; 9 nucleotides line up with TRBD1. The CDR3 extends over 13 amino acids. Germline trimming cut 5 bases from V and 5 bases from J; bases unmatched to any gene: 4. CDR1 LNHNV and CDR2 YYDKDF come from the germline V gene (reference sequence). CDR3 in amino acids: CATSGTGRHEQYF. The CDR3 nucleotides are TGTGCCACCAGCGGGACAGGGCGGCACGAGCAGTACTTC. Full variable domain (rest looked up from reference TRBV15 and TRBJ2-7): DAMVIQNPRYQVTQFGKPVTLSCSQTLNHNVMYWYQQKSSQAPKLLFHYYDKDFNNEADTPDNFQSRRPNTSFCFLDIRSPGLGDTAMYLCATSGTGRHEQYFGPGTRLTVT.

The chain combines TRBV19 with TRBJ2-7; the D is unclear. The V end was cut by 5 bases, the J end by 2 bases, with 13 bases between. The V gene's germline CDR1 is LNHDA and CDR2 SQIVND (reference sequence). CDR3 size: 14 residues. In DNA, the CDR3 is TGTGCCAGTAGTTCCCGCGGTCCTACCTACGAGCAGTACTTC. It codes for CASSSRGPTYEQYF.

This clonotype was observed a few times. The chain's CDR3 is CASSSYTGYGYTF. The CDR3 DNA reads as TGTGCCAGCAGCTCCTACACCGGATATGGCTACACCTTC. The chain joins TRBV7-3 to TRBJ1-2; D not certain. CDR1 SGHTA and CDR2 FQGTGA come from the germline V gene. The CDR3 has 13 amino acids. The V end lost 4 bases, the J end lost 5 bases, and 11 bases lay between the germline ends.

This clonotype has a count of ten or more. The chain carries TRBV20-1 and TRBJ2-5; 10 bases agree with TRBD2. The CDR3 sequence is 16 residues long. Germline assignment: CDR1 DFQATT and CDR2 SNEGSKA (reference sequence). Trimming cost V 6 bases and J 5 bases; bases outside gene matches: 15. The CDR3 region has the DNA TGCAGTGCCAAGACGGGGCTAGCGGGAGACGGGGAGACCCAGTACTTC. Its translation: CSAKTGLAGDGETQYF.

This clonotype appeared a few times. J is TRBJ2-1 and V is TRBV20-1, with D possibly TRBD1 on 5 matching bases. Trimming pared 1 base from V and 6 bases from J, leaving 16 bases between. This CDR3 region has 15 residues. The germline V gene has CDR1 DFQATT and CDR2 SNEGSKA (reference sequence). CDR3 sequence reads: CSARGQRGQVNEQFF. As DNA, the CDR3 is TGCAGTGCTAGAGGCCAAAGGGGCCAGGTCAATGAGCAGTTCTTC.

This clonotype has at least ten counts. The CDR3 DNA follows: TGTGCCAGCAGTACCCTACCGACAGCCTACAATGAGCAGTTCTTC. As protein: CASSTLPTAYNEQFF. V and J are TRBV11-2 and TRBJ2-1, with D possibly TRBD1 on 5 matching bases. Trimming removed 6 bases at V and 2 bases at J, with 14 bases between. The CDR3 extends over 15 amino acids. The V gene's germline CDR1 is SGHAT and CDR2 FQNNGV.

The chain combines TRBV20-1 with TRBJ1-5; no clear D gene. Germline values: CDR1 DFQATT, CDR2 SNEGSKA (reference sequence). With 2 bases removed from V and 7 bases from J, the gap between germline ends came to 12 bases. The CDR3 covers 13 residues. CDR3 sequence reads: CSARMRGTQPQHF. CDR3 coding DNA: TGCAGTGCTAGAATGCGGGGAACCCAGCCCCAGCATTTT.

This clonotype was seen at least ten times. At one end, the junction sequence differs from germline, possibly due to a read error. This sequence joins TRBV6-1 and TRBJ2-7, with a possible D match to TRBD2 (6 bases). The CDR3 is 15 residues long. Germline CDR1 is MNHNS and CDR2 is SASEGT. The DNA of the CDR3 is TGTGCCAGCAGTGATGACGGAGGGAAACCTACGAGCAGGGACTTC. This translates into CASSDDGGKPTSRDF.

V and J are TRBV4-1 and TRBJ1-2, with D perhaps matching TRBD1 (6 bases). The CDR3 loop spans 13 amino acids. V was pared by 3 bases and J by 8 bases, with 13 bases between. Germline lookup yields CDR1 MGHRA and CDR2 YSYEKL. The CDR3 here is CASSQALDRGYTF. The CDR3 DNA is TGCGCCAGCAGCCAGGCCCTTGACAGGGGCTACACCTTC.

This clonotype was observed many times. The chain joins TRBV27 to TRBJ1-4; tentatively, D is TRBD1 (5 bases). Germline V gene sequence: CDR1 MNHEY, CDR2 SMNVEV (reference sequence). This CDR3 has 14 residues. V was cut by 2 bases and J by 7 bases, with 11 bases left in between. The CDR3: CASSLSRVGEKLFF. In DNA, the CDR3 is TGTGCCAGCAGTTTAAGCAGGGTTGGTGAAAAACTGTTTTTT.

This clonotype was detected many times. The chain employs TRBV20-1 and TRBJ2-3; TRBD2 might be the D (6 bases). Germline assignment: CDR1 DFQATT and CDR2 SNEGSKA (reference sequence). With 2 bases removed from V and 0 bases from J, the gap between germline ends came to 12 bases. CDR3 size: 15 residues. CDR3 DNA sequence: TGCAGTGCTAGAAAGGAGGGATCTAGCACAGATACGCAGTATTTT. Protein product: CSARKEGSSTDTQYF.

This clonotype was recorded a few times. J is TRBJ1-5 and V is TRBV20-1, with unresolved D. CDR1 is DFQATT and CDR2 is SNEGSKA in the germline V gene (reference sequence). The ends were cut back, 6 bases at V and 2 bases at J, with 14 bases in the middle. The CDR3 runs to 14 residues. DNA of the CDR3: TGCAGTGCCACCCGGCGGGTGGGCAATCAGCCCCAGCATTTT. This encodes CSATRRVGNQPQHF.

This clonotype was seen repeatedly, ten times or more. The chain links TRBV20-1 to TRBJ1-2; D gene unclear. The length of the CDR3 is 12 residues. With 3 bases removed from V and 8 bases from J, the gap between germline ends came to 13 bases. Germline values: CDR1 DFQATT, CDR2 SNEGSKA (reference sequence). The CDR3 DNA reads TGCAGTGCTAGTCGGAGCAGCAGCGGCTACACCTTC. Amino acids: CSASRSSSGYTF.

This clonotype occurred many times. The rearrangement uses TRBV11-3 and TRBJ2-6; unclear D gene. The germline V gene has CDR1 SGHNT and CDR2 YENEEA. The CDR3 loop spans 15 amino acids. The V end was cut by 0 bases, the J end by 0 bases, with 3 bases between. The CDR3: CASSLEASGANVLTF. The CDR3 DNA sequence: TGTGCCAGCAGCTTAGAAGCCTCTGGGGCCAACGTCCTGACTTTC.

This clonotype came up many times. The chain combines TRBV7-9 with TRBJ1-1; 7 nucleotides align to TRBD1. This CDR3 has 16 amino acids. Germline CDR1 SEHNR, CDR2 FQNEAQ (reference sequence). Trimming cost V 3 bases and J 7 bases; bases outside gene matches: 14. The CDR3 loop is CASSLGNRQGKDEAFF. The CDR3 bases are TGTGCCAGCAGCTTGGGGAATCGACAGGGAAAGGATGAAGCTTTCTTT.

This clonotype was detected only a few times. The genes are TRBV7-6 and TRBJ2-5, with TRBD2 as a possible D gene (6 bases). Trimming removed 4 bases from V and 2 bases from J, with 8 bases in between. Germline V gene sequence: CDR1 SGHVS, CDR2 FNYEAQ. This CDR3 contains 13 residues. The chain's CDR3 is CASSSSAQETQYF. The DNA for the CDR3 is TGTGCCAGCAGCTCTAGCGCACAAGAGACCCAGTACTTC.

This clonotype was counted only a few times. This rearrangement joins TRBV5-1 to TRBJ2-1; D is possibly TRBD2 (6 bases). V lost 4 bases to trimming and J lost 8 bases, with 19 bases between them. CDR3 length: 15 residues. Per germline, CDR1 SGHRS and CDR2 YFSETQ. CDR3 DNA sequence: TGCGCCAGCAGCGATTCGGACTACCGTGGGGATGAGCAGTTCTTC. Translated: CASSDSDYRGDEQFF. Supplemented by reference TRBV5-1 and TRBJ2-1, the full variable domain reads KAGVTQTPRYLIKTRGQQVTLSCSPISGHRSVSWYQQTPGQGLQFLFEYFSETQRNKGNFPGRFSGRQFSNSRSEMNVSTLELGDSALYLCASSDSDYRGDEQFFGPGTRLTVL.

Details on this clonotype: A much larger clone differs from this one at a single base, so this may be a read error. The chain recombines TRBV9 with TRBJ2-5; D tentatively reads TRBD1 or TRBD2 (5 bases each). V dropped 3 bases and J dropped 3 bases, with 6 bases sitting between them. This CDR3 spans 12 amino acids. CDR1 and CDR2 from the germline V gene are SGDLS and YYNGEE. The CDR3, as DNA: TGTGCCAGCAGCGGGGACGAAGAGACCCAGTACTTC. Translated: CASSGDEETQYF.

A few counts support this clonotype. The rearrangement joins TRBV10-3 to TRBJ1-6, with a possible D match to TRBD1 (5 bases). Trimming took off 10 bases at V and 6 bases at J, with 16 bases between the two ends. This CDR3 spans 14 amino acids. Looked up from germline, CDR1 is ENHRY and CDR2 is SYGVKD. DNA for the CDR3: TGTGCCACCTGTCTTGGGGCAGGTAATTCACCCCTCCACTTT. Translation gives CATCLGAGNSPLHF.

This clonotype was recorded at least ten times. V is TRBV7-3 and J is TRBJ1-1, with D possibly TRBD1 on 5 matching bases. Germline CDR1 reads SGHTA; CDR2 reads FQGTGA. This CDR3 has 13 amino acids. V lost 5 bases to trimming and J lost 6 bases, with 13 bases between them. The chain's CDR3 is CASSPGGAAEAFF. The CDR3 nucleotides read TGTGCCAGCAGCCCGGGTGGGGCGGCTGAAGCTTTCTTT.

The chain joins TRBV7-2 to TRBJ2-7, with 8 nucleotides matching TRBD1. Trimming at V came to 5 bases and at J to 5 bases, leaving 8 bases not matched to a gene. The CDR3 spans 14 residues. Germline loops: CDR1 SGHTA, CDR2 FQGNSA. The CDR3 nucleotides are TGTGCCAGCAGCAAAAGACAGGGGATCCACGAGCAGTACTTC. As protein: CASSKRQGIHEQYF.

V usage is TRBV12-3 or TRBV12-4 and J usage is TRBJ2-2; 9 bases map to TRBD2. The CDR3 totals 16 residues. With 5 bases clipped from V and 1 base from J, the junction kept 5 bases outside the gene matches. DNA for the CDR3: TGTGCCAGCAGTGTTATAGCGGGAGAGAACACCGGGGAGCTGTTTTTT. Translating it yields CASSVIAGENTGELFF.